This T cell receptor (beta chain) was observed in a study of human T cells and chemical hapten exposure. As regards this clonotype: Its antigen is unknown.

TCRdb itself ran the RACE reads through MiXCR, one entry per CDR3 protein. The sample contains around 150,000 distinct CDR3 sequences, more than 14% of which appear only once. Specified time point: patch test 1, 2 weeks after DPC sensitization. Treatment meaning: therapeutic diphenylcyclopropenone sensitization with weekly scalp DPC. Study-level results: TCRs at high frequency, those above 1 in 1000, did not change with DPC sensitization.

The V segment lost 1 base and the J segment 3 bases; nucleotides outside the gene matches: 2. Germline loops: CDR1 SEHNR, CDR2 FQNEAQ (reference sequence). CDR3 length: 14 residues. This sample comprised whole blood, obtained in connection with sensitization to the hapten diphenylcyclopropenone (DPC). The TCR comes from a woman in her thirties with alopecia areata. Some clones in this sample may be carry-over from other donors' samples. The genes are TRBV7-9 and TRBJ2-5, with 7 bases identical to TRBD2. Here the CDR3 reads CASSLDGGKETQYF. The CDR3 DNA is TGTGCCAGCAGCTTAGACGGGGGGAAAGAGACCCAGTACTTC.